The 20 T cell receptor beta chains below come from one sample, sequenced in a study of cytomegalovirus exposure and HLA in healthy donors. PCR used 60 Vbeta primers and 13 Jbeta primers. This table comes from immunoSEQ multiplex PCR, and its TCRdb copy is limited to in-frame clones, with some not included. The sample lists over 30,000 clones, roughly two thirds occurring once. Input material: PBMCs. Receptors originate from a man aged 35-49 years in good health and CMV-seropositive.

The chain employs TRBV7-8 and TRBJ2-7; 7 bases align to TRBD1. V shed 5 bases and J 0 bases; nucleotides not matched to a gene: 10. Germline loops: CDR1 SGHVS, CDR2 FQNEAQ. There are 16 residues in the CDR3. CDR3 nucleotides: TGTGCCAGCAGCCGAGCCCCGGCAGGGGGCTCCTACGAGCAGTACTTC. Amino acids: CASSRAPAGGSYEQYF. Full variable domain (missing parts from reference TRBV7-8 and TRBJ2-7): GAGVSQSPRYKVAKRGQDVALRCDPISGHVSLFWYQQALGQGPEFLTYFQNEAQLDKSGLPSDRFFAERPEGSVSTLKIQRTQQEDSAVYLCASSRAPAGGSYEQYFGPGTRLTVT.

V is TRBV5-1 and J is TRBJ2-2; 11 bases are shared with TRBD2. The CDR3 is made up of 15 amino acids. CDR1 and CDR2 from the germline V gene are SGHRS and YFSETQ. The junction had 4 bases not matched to a gene; V was cut back by 5 bases and J by 4 bases. In DNA form, the CDR3 reads TGCGCCAGCAGTGGGACTAGCGGTCCCACCGGGGAGCTGTTTTTT. Its protein is CASSGTSGPTGELFF.

This clone was detected a few times. The V call is TRBV5-4, the J call TRBJ2-1; 8 nucleotides match TRBD2. This CDR3 contains 15 residues. In germline, CDR1 is SGHNT, CDR2 YYREEE (reference sequence). V dropped 6 bases and J dropped 6; count of bases not matched to a gene: 11. The CDR3 loop reads CASTATSSGTNEQFF. Written as DNA, the CDR3 is TGTGCCAGCACCGCGACTAGTAGCGGGACCAATGAGCAGTTCTTC.

V usage is TRBV6-4 and J usage is TRBJ2-3, with TRBD2 identical over 14 bases. The CDR3 runs to 15 residues. Germline CDR1 and CDR2: MRHNA and SNTAGT. Trimming removed 8 bases from V and 6 bases from J; junction bases left unmatched: 7. CDR3 DNA sequence: TGTGCCAGCGCCCGACTAGCGGGGGGGCCGGATACGCAGTATTTT. It is translated as CASARLAGGPDTQYF.

The chain employs TRBV7-8 and TRBJ2-7, with 8 bases matching TRBD1. Germline CDR1 and CDR2: SGHVS and FQNEAQ. J was trimmed by 6 bases and V by 5 bases; bases with no gene match: 12. This CDR3 is built from 15 residues. Here the CDR3 reads CASSVQGAIPVEQYF. CDR3 nucleotides: TGTGCCAGCAGCGTCCAGGGGGCGATTCCTGTCGAGCAGTACTTC.

The chain has TRBV14 and TRBJ2-7; a possible D gene is TRBD2 (7 bases). The CDR3 is 18 amino acids. The germline gives CDR1 SGHDN, CDR2 FVKESK. Deletions cut 0 bases from V and 2 bases from J, with 20 bases between. Here the CDR3 reads CASSQEGGGAGSAYEQYF. CDR3 coding DNA: TGTGCCAGCAGCCAAGAAGGAGGGGGGGCAGGCTCGGCCTACGAGCAGTACTTC.

V usage is TRBV19 and J usage is TRBJ2-2; 9 bases align to TRBD2. CDR3 length: 16 amino acids. Unmatched junction bases numbered 8, after V lost 3 bases and J lost 6 bases. Germline V gene data show CDR1 as LNHDA and CDR2 as SQIVND (reference sequence). CDR3 region: CASSILLAGSPGELFF. CDR3 nucleotide sequence: TGTGCCAGTAGTATTCTGCTAGCGGGGAGCCCCGGGGAGCTGTTTTTT.

The table lists this clone with a count of one. The chain is built from TRBV19 and TRBJ1-5, with 9 bases fitting TRBD1. Germline loops: CDR1 LNHDA, CDR2 SQIVND (reference sequence). This CDR3 has 15 residues. The V gene end was trimmed by 5 bases and the J gene end by 4 bases; junction bases not matched to a gene: 6. CDR3 DNA: TGTGCCAGTAGTCCGGGGGGACAGGGTAATCAGCCCCAGCATTTT. Translated: CASSPGGQGNQPQHF.

This chain joins TRBV28 and TRBJ2-1; 11 positions match TRBD1. J was trimmed by 0 bases and V by 5 bases; bases with no gene match: 12. Germline V lookup: CDR1 MDHEN, CDR2 SYDVKM. The CDR3 sequence is 19 residues long. The CDR3 coding sequence is TGTGCCAGCAGTGGCCGGGACAGGGGGGTCCCTAGCTCCTACAATGAGCAGTTCTTC. This encodes CASSGRDRGVPSSYNEQFF.

The chain recombines TRBV7-6 with TRBJ1-1; 7 bases map to TRBD1. This CDR3 is 17 amino acids long. Trimming at V came to 5 bases and at J to 1 base, leaving 13 bases not matched to a gene. CDR1 is SGHVS, CDR2 FNYEAQ, per germline. CDR3 sequence reads: CASSVGTAWSGNTEAFF. The CDR3 DNA follows: TGTGCCAGCAGCGTGGGGACAGCCTGGTCCGGGAACACTGAAGCTTTCTTT.

This clone was seen a few times. This chain connects TRBV11-2 to TRBJ2-1; weak D call: TRBD2 (7 bases). This CDR3 comprises 14 residues. V was clipped by 4 bases and J by 10 bases, with 17 bases between them. Germline CDR1 is SGHAT and CDR2 is FQNNGV. The CDR3 here is CASSYLGGRREQFF. Written as DNA, the CDR3 is TGTGCCAGCAGCTACCTCGGGGGGCGCAGGGAGCAGTTCTTC.

This chain uses TRBV27 with TRBJ2-1, with D tentatively TRBD2 (6 bases). CDR3 size: 12 residues. Trimming removed 6 bases at V and 4 bases at J, with 7 bases between. Germline-derived CDR1 and CDR2 are MNHEY and SMNVEV (reference sequence). CDR3 nucleotides: TGTGCCAGCAGAGGGAGGTACAATGAGCAGTTCTTC. Encoded protein: CASRGRYNEQFF.

The rearrangement joins TRBV4-1 to TRBJ1-5, with D perhaps TRBD1 (5 bases). The germline V gene has CDR1 MGHRA and CDR2 YSYEKL. This CDR3 has 16 amino acids. Trimming removed 1 base from V and 4 bases from J, with 14 bases in between. The CDR3 loop reads CASSQGGGAGNQPQHF. CDR3 DNA sequence: TGCGCCAGCAGCCAAGGTGGTGGGGCTGGGAATCAGCCCCAGCATTTT.

CDR3 sequence (DNA): TGTGCCAGCAGCCTCAGATACGGGACAGGGACCAATTCACCCCTCCACTTT. Residues: CASSLRYGTGTNSPLHF. The chain couples TRBV5-4 to TRBJ1-6; 9 nucleotides align to TRBD1. V shed 4 bases, J shed 7 bases, and the junction held 12 bases outside the gene matches. The germline gives CDR1 SGHNT, CDR2 YYREEE (reference sequence). The CDR3 has 17 amino acids.

The chain joins TRBV2 to TRBJ1-2; TRBD1 might be the D (5 bases). Per germline, CDR1 SNHLY and CDR2 FYNNEI. This CDR3 is 14 amino acids long. V was trimmed by 8 bases and J by 6 bases, leaving 19 bases between them. CDR3 nucleotide sequence: TGTGCCAGCGGGGGAGGACGCCCGAGGGATGGCTACACCTTC. It encodes CASGGGRPRDGYTF.

The chain couples TRBV28 to TRBJ2-2; D possibly corresponds to TRBD2 (6 bases). Germline-derived CDR1 and CDR2 are MDHEN and SYDVKM. Between the trimmed V and J ends, which lost 6 bases and 7 bases, there was a span of 12 bases. The CDR3 is 13 amino acids. For the CDR3, the DNA is TGTGCCAGCAGCGGGGACTTCAACGGGGAGCTGTTTTTT. Its protein product is CASSGDFNGELFF.

The gene calls are TRBV19 and TRBJ1-1; 8 bases map to TRBD1. CDR1 and CDR2 (germline): LNHDA, SQIVND (reference sequence). V lost 4 bases, J lost 1 base, and 8 bases stayed unmatched. This CDR3 has 16 amino acids. The CDR3 is CASSTPSGGGNTEAFF. For the CDR3, the DNA is TGTGCCAGTAGTACTCCCTCAGGGGGCGGGAACACTGAAGCTTTCTTT.

The chain employs TRBV11-3 and TRBJ2-5, with 9 bases identical to TRBD2. CDR3 length equals 16 residues. Germline loops: CDR1 SGHNT, CDR2 YENEEA. V trimming: 3 bases; J trimming: 1 base; junction bases outside the gene matches: 6. As DNA, the CDR3 is TGTGCCAGCAGCTTTCCTGTTAGCGGGGGCCAAGAGACCCAGTACTTC. This translates into CASSFPVSGGQETQYF.

The chain combines TRBV2 with TRBJ2-1; no clear D. The CDR3 runs 12 residues. Trimming pared 7 bases from V and 1 base from J, leaving 5 bases between. Per germline, CDR1 SNHLY and CDR2 FYNNEI. The CDR3 region has the DNA TGTGCCAGCACTCGGTCCTACAATGAGCAGTTCTTC. Translation gives CASTRSYNEQFF.

This clone was recorded once. The chain uses TRBV5-4 and TRBJ2-5; 10 nucleotides agree with TRBD2. Germline CDR1 reads SGHNT; CDR2 reads YYREEE (reference sequence). After removal of 4 bases from V and 1 base from J, the junction contained 10 bases not matched to a gene. This CDR3 has 17 amino acids. CDR3 nucleotide sequence: TGTGCCAGCAGCATACCTCCCAGGACTAGCGGCCAAGAGACCCAGTACTTC. As protein: CASSIPPRTSGQETQYF.